The table lists the clone carrying this TCR beta chain with a few counts. The target antigen is unknown. Trimming cost V 4 bases and J 5 bases; bases outside gene matches: 9. The CDR3 covers 14 residues. CDR1 and CDR2 from the germline V gene are SGHRS and YFSETQ. This sample stems from a study of beta chain features in type 1 diabetes. Study results and limitations: Across patients, naive, central memory and Treg TCRB repertoires exhibited apparently greater similarity than was observed across healthy donors. For type 1 diabetes patients, VDJ junctions showed fewer insertions and more deletions. TCRB CDR3s were moderately but significantly shorter in Type 1 diabetes patients in all four CD4+ subsets.

Every isolated RNA sample was fully reverse transcribed, so sequencing captured expressed TCRB transcripts. Produced via immunoSEQ multiplex PCR; TCRdb's table is partial and in-frame only. Among around 97,000 clones listed, 25% to 35% were seen once. The sequenced material came from central memory CD4+ T cells from blood. This receptor was taken from a woman aged 18-30 years with type 1 diabetes. The V gene is TRBV5-1, the J gene TRBJ2-7; TRBD1 matches 7 bases. The chain's CDR3 is CASSTRQGENEQYF. The CDR3 DNA reads as TGCGCCAGCAGCACCAGACAGGGCGAGAACGAGCAGTACTTC.